This TCR beta chain was recorded in a study of vaccination effects on CD4 cells after COVID-19. On this clone: What it binds is unknown.

Pools of viral peptides were used by the ViraFEST assay to expand antigen-specific CD4+ T cells ahead of sequencing. After roughly 11 days in culture, the CD4+ T cells were isolated. Everyone in the study got two shots of either the BNT162b2 or mRNA-1273 vaccine. Culturing of 1.5 million to 2.5 million PBMC per well took place with roughly 10 IU/ml IL-2 and approximately 9.1 ug/ml peptides. Measured with immunoSEQ multiplex PCR; TCRdb has only the in-frame clones, and not every one. Among around 25,000 clones listed, around 82% were seen once. Findings and limits, study-wide: The study, lacking early post-infection timepoints, had few convalescent patients. Clonal contraction was marked in infection- and vaccine-induced clones late after vaccination.

Trimming shortened V by 7 bases and J by 0 bases, and 15 bases separated the two germline ends. The germline V gene has CDR1 SNHLY and CDR2 FYNNEI. The CDR3 spans 16 residues. The sample in question was CD4+ T cells from PBMCs cultured with HCoV-NL63 spike peptides, obtained after COVID-19 vaccination. This receptor was identified in a human donor who received a COVID-19 vaccine. Some clones in this sample may be carry-over from other donors' samples. This chain connects TRBV2 to TRBJ1-4, with D uncertain. DNA for the CDR3: TGTGCCAGCACCAACTCCCCGACGGCAACTAATGAAAAACTGTTTTTT. Translating gives CASTNSPTATNEKLFF.